This T cell receptor (beta chain) is from a study of regulatory and conventional T cells in RAG deficiency. Overall study findings and caveats: Patient subsets had shorter CDR3s; Omenn Treg-Tconv overlap exceeded 80%. RAG-deficient patients showed markedly lower Shannon entropy and higher Simpson indices than control T-cell subsets. These Omenn syndrome Treg sorts may hold peripherally activated cells instead.

The sorted conventional CD4+ T cells were CD25-low and CD127-high, with genomic DNA sequenced. Note on this clone: The antigen is unknown.

Sequenced by immunoSEQ multiplex PCR; TCRdb stores in-frame clones only, minus some. Of more than 40,000 clones listed, 80% to 90% were seen once; the top ten hold 0.4% to 0.55%. Trimming at V came to 4 bases and at J to 2 bases, leaving 9 bases not matched to a gene. CDR1 is MNHNS, CDR2 SASEGT, per germline. This CDR3 has 17 residues. The sample was also reused in another study, on regulatory T cells. That study adds: Primers: 52 TRBV forward and 13 TRBJ reverse. In patients, unique TRB V-J pairs were restricted and V/J usage skewed, especially in Tregs.

The V call is TRBV6-1, the J call TRBJ1-5; TRBD1 agrees at 9 bases. Sequenced: CD4+ effector T cells sorted from blood. This clonotype was sampled from a human donor in good health. CDR3 in DNA: TGTGCCAGCAGTGCTATCACAGGGGGCGCGGGCAATCAGCCCCAGCATTTT. Amino acid sequence: CASSAITGGAGNQPQHF.